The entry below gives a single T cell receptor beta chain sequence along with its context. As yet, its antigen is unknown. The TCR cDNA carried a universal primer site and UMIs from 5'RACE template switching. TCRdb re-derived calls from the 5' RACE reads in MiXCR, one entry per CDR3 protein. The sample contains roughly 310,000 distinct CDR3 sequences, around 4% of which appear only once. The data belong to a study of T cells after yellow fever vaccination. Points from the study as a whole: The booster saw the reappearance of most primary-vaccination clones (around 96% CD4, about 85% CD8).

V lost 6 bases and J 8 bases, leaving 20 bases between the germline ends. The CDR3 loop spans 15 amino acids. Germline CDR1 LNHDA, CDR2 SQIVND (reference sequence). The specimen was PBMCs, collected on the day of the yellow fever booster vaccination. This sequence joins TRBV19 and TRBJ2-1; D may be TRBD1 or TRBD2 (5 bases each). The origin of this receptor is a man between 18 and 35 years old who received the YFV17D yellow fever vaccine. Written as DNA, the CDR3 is TGTGCCAGTAGGCACCGGGACCCCTTTGGCCATGAGCAGTTCTTC. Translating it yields CASRHRDPFGHEQFF.